This T cell receptor (beta chain) was observed in a study of vaccination effects on CD4 cells after COVID-19. About the study: Peptide-pool stimulation followed by sequencing identified expanded antigen-specific CD4+ clonotypes in the ViraFEST assay.

With roughly 10 days of culture completed, CD4+ T cells were isolated. Participants got two doses of BNT162b2 or mRNA-1273 vaccine. Half-medium changes using IL-2 medium occurred on days 3 and 7. Sequencing was performed with immunoSEQ multiplex PCR; in TCRdb, only in-frame clones are kept and a portion is missing. The sample contains around 47,000 clones, about three quarters of which appear only once. Deletions cut 2 bases from V and 10 bases from J, with 14 bases between. The CDR3 is made up of 13 amino acids. CDR1 and CDR2 from the germline V gene are MNHEY and SMNVEV (reference sequence). Study results and limitations: From healthy vaccinees, only 1 of 255 vaccine-induced clones also reacted to common cold coronaviruses.

To note about this clone: What it binds is unknown.

This material consisted of CD4+ T cells from PBMCs cultured without peptide, taken after COVID-19 vaccination. The J gene is TRBJ1-1, the V gene TRBV27, with D perhaps matching TRBD1 (5 bases). The origin of this receptor is a human donor who received a COVID-19 vaccine. The DNA for the CDR3 is TGTGCCAGCAGTTTAAGTGGGGGGGTTTCAGCTTTCTTT. Translated: CASSLSGGVSAFF.